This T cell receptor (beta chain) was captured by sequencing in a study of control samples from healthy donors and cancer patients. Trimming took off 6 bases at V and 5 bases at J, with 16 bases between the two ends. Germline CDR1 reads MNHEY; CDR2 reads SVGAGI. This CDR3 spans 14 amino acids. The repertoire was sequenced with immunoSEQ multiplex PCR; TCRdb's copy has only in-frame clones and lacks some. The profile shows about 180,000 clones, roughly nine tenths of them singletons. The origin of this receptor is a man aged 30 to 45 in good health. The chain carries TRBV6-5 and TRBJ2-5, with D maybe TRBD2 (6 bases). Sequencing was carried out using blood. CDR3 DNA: TGTGCCAGCAGGGGGACTTTTAAAACGGAGACCCAGTACTTC. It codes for CASRGTFKTETQYF.